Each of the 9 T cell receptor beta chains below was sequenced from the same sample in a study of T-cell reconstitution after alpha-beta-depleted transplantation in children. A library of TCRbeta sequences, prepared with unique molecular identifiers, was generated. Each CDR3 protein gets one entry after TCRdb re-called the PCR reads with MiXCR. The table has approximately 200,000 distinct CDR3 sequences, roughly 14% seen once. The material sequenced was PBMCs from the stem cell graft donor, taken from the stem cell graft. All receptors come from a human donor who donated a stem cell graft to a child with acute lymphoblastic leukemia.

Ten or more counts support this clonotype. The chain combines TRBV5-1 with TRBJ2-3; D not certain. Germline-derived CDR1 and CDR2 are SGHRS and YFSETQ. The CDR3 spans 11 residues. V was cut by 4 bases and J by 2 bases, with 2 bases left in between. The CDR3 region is CASSDTDTQYF. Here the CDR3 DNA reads TGCGCCAGCAGCGACACAGATACGCAGTATTTT.

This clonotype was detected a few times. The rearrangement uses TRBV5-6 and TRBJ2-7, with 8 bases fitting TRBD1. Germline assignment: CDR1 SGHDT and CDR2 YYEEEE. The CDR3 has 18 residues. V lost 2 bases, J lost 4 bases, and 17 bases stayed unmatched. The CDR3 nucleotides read TGTGCCAGCAGCTTCCGATACCACGACTCGGGACAGGAGTACGAGCAGTACTTC. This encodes CASSFRYHDSGQEYEQYF.

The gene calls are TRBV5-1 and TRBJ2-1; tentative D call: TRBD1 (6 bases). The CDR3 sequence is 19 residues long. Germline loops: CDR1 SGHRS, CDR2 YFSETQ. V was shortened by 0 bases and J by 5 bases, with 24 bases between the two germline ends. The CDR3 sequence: CASSLVYGYREKANNEQFF. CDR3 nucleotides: TGCGCCAGCAGCTTGGTTTACGGTTACAGGGAAAAAGCCAACAATGAGCAGTTCTTC.

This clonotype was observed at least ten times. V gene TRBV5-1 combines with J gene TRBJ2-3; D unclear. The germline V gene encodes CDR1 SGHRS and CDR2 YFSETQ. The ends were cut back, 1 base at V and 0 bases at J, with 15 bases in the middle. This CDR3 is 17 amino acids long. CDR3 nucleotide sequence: TGCGCCAGCAGCTTGTACGGGCCCCCCAGAAGCACAGATACGCAGTATTTT. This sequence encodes CASSLYGPPRSTDTQYF. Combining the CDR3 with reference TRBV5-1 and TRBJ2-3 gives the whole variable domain KAGVTQTPRYLIKTRGQQVTLSCSPISGHRSVSWYQQTPGQGLQFLFEYFSETQRNKGNFPGRFSGRQFSNSRSEMNVSTLELGDSALYLCASSLYGPPRSTDTQYFGPGTRLTVL.

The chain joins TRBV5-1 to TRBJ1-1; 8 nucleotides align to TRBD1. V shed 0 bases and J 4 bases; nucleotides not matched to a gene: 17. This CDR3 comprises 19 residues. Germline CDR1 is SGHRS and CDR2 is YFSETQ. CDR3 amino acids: CASSLEASRRGPSFTEAFF. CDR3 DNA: TGCGCCAGCAGCTTGGAAGCTTCTCGCAGGGGGCCTTCGTTCACTGAAGCTTTCTTT. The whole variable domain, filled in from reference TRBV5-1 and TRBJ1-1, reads KAGVTQTPRYLIKTRGQQVTLSCSPISGHRSVSWYQQTPGQGLQFLFEYFSETQRNKGNFPGRFSGRQFSNSRSEMNVSTLELGDSALYLCASSLEASRRGPSFTEAFFGQGTRLTVV.

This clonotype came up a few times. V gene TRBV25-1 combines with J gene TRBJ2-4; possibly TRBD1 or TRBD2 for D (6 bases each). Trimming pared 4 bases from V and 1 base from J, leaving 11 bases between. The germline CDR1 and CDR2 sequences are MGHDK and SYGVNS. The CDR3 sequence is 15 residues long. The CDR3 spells CASSGGAGAKNIQYF. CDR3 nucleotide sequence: TGTGCCAGCAGTGGGGGGGCAGGGGCCAAAAACATTCAGTACTTC.

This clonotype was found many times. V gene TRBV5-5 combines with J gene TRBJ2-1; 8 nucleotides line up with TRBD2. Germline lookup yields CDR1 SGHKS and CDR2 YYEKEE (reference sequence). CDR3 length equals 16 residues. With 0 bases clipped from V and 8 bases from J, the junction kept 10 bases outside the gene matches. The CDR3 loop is CASSLGVLAGLYEQFF. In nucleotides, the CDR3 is TGTGCCAGCAGCTTGGGCGTGCTAGCGGGTTTGTATGAGCAGTTCTTC.

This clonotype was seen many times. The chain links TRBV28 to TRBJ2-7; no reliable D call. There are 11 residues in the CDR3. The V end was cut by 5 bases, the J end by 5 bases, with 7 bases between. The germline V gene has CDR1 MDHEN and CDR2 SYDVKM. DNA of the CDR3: TGTGCCAGCAGTAATTTAAACGAGCAGTACTTC. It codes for CASSNLNEQYF.

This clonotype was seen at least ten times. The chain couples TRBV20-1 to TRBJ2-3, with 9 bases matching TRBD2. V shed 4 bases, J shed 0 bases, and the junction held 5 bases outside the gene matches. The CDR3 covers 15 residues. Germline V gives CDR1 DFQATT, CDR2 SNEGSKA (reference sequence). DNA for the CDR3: TGCAGTGCTACCATGCTAGCGGGAAGCACAGATACGCAGTATTTT. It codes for CSATMLAGSTDTQYF.